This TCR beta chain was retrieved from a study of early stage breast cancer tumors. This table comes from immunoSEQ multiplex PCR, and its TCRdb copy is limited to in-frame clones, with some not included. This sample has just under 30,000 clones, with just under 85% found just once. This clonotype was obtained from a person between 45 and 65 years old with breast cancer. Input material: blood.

CDR3 bases: TGTGCCAGCAGCTTTCCTGGTCTAACCTACGAGCAGTACTTC. This gives the protein CASSFPGLTYEQYF. This sequence joins TRBV7-9 and TRBJ2-7; D remains unclear. V was shortened by 3 bases and J by 2 bases, with 11 bases between the two germline ends. The CDR3 is 14 amino acids. Germline values: CDR1 SEHNR, CDR2 FQNEAQ (reference sequence).